This T cell receptor beta chain was identified in a study of T cell changes during pregnancy in multiple sclerosis. The CDR3 totals 14 residues. Per the germline V gene, CDR1 is SGHVS and CDR2 is FQNEAQ. V was cut by 1 base and J by 3 bases, with 10 bases left in between. The data were produced by immunoSEQ multiplex PCR, yet TCRdb's version contains in-frame clones alone and is incomplete. The repertoire holds about 110,000 clones, with approximately 90% as singletons. The source material was peripheral blood, sampled in the third trimester of pregnancy. The source of this sequence is a female donor with multiple sclerosis, enrolled in a pregnancy study. The chain joins TRBV7-8 to TRBJ2-7; maybe TRBD1 (6 bases). CDR3 sequence: CASSLGGRGYEQYF. The CDR3 DNA follows: TGTGCCAGCAGCTTAGGAGGCAGGGGCTACGAGCAGTACTTC.